A single sample gave rise to the 22 T cell receptor beta chains below, sequenced in a study of CDR3 diversity in severe acne. Using its own MiXCR run on the PCR reads, TCRdb lists one record per CDR3 protein. The data contain approximately 97,000 distinct CDR3 sequences, around 56% of them singletons. Sequenced input: blood. These receptors were obtained from a male donor with acne.

The V gene is TRBV6-5, the J gene TRBJ1-2; D is possibly TRBD1 (5 bases). Germline-derived CDR1 and CDR2 are MNHEY and SVGAGI. Trimming removed 6 bases from V and 4 bases from J, with 12 bases in between. CDR3 size: 13 residues. CDR3 nucleotide sequence: TGTGCCAGCAGCTTGACAGCCTTCTATGGCTACACCTTC. Protein product: CASSLTAFYGYTF.

A few counts support this clonotype. The rearrangement joins TRBV6-1 to TRBJ1-3; D remains unclear. The CDR3 spans 15 residues. Trimming removed 7 bases from V and 0 bases from J, with 13 bases in between. The germline gives CDR1 MNHNS, CDR2 SASEGT. CDR3 residues: CASTVEIGSGNTIYF. The CDR3 bases are TGTGCCAGCACGGTGGAAATTGGCTCTGGAAACACCATATATTTT.

This clonotype has a single count. Given a much more abundant clone one base away, this may be a read error. The conserved phenylalanine or tryptophan is not found at the CDR3 terminus, so this likely reflects a read error. V usage is TRBV19 and J usage is TRBJ2-5; perhaps TRBD1 as D (5 bases). Germline values: CDR1 LNHDA, CDR2 SQIVND (reference sequence). CDR3 length equals 13 residues. V lost 4 bases and J 4 bases, leaving 10 bases between the germline ends. Here the CDR3 DNA reads TGTGCCAGTAGTACGGCAGGGTTAGAGACCCAGTACCTC. It specifies CASSTAGLETQYL.

The CDR3 region is CASSSWLDGANYGYTF. CDR3 in DNA: TGTGCCAGCAGTTCCTGGCTTGATGGCGCTAACTATGGCTACACCTTC. The gene calls are TRBV2 and TRBJ1-2; D ambiguous. The CDR3 loop spans 16 amino acids. V was clipped by 5 bases and J by 0 bases, with 16 bases between them. Germline CDR1 and CDR2: SNHLY and FYNNEI.

In its sample, this clonotype was seen a few times. The missing conserved phenylalanine or tryptophan at the end of this CDR3 makes a read error likely. No DNA is shown, since the ends of the CDR3 on it are uncertain; the CDR3 is the one TCRdb lists. The chain uses TRBV29-1 and TRBJ1-4; TRBD1 is the table's D call and was not checked against the DNA. A total of 10 residues make up the CDR3, ends included. Germline lookup yields CDR1 SQVTM and CDR2 ANQGSEA. The CDR3 sequence is CSVGGTGLGY.

As for this clonotype: A much larger clone lies a single base off, so this may be a read error. The chain is built from TRBV7-9 and TRBJ2-2; 11 positions match TRBD2. The V segment lost 5 bases and the J segment 4 bases; nucleotides outside the gene matches: 9. Looked up from germline, CDR1 is SEHNR and CDR2 is FQNEAQ (reference sequence). The CDR3 is 17 amino acids. The CDR3 DNA follows: TGTGCCAGCAGCGAAAAGATAGCGGGAGGGAGCACCGGGGAGCTGTTTTTT. This encodes CASSEKIAGGSTGELFF.

This clonotype was picked up a small number of times. The gene calls are TRBV6-6 and TRBJ1-1, with a weak D call TRBD1 (5 bases). The CDR3 spans 11 residues. Germline V gives CDR1 MNHNY, CDR2 SVGAGI (reference sequence). CDR3 in DNA: TGTGCTGGGGGGTTGAGAACTGAAGCTTTCTTT. Translation: CAGGLRTEAFF.

In the case of this clonotype: A much larger clone differs from this one at a single base, so this may be a read error. Because it lacks the conserved phenylalanine or tryptophan at the end, this CDR3 is likely a read error. The chain links TRBV7-9 to TRBJ2-7, with TRBD2 matching over 8 bases. After removal of 3 bases from V and 0 bases from J, the junction contained 4 bases not matched to a gene. The CDR3 covers 15 residues. Germline V gene sequence: CDR1 SEHNR, CDR2 FQNEAQ (reference sequence). The CDR3, as DNA: TGTGCCAGCAGCTTCCGGGGGGGAAGCTCCTACGAGCAGTACCTC. This sequence encodes CASSFRGGSSYEQYL.

With respect to this clonotype: Its ends do not fully match the called genes, so a read error is possible. The chain combines TRBV6-1 with TRBJ1-1; D is ambiguous. The CDR3 length is 15 residues. Germline CDR1 reads MNHNS; CDR2 reads SASEGT. CDR3 amino acids: CASSELKSARTGAFF. The CDR3 DNA reads TGTGCCAGCAGTGAATTGAAGTCGGCGAGGACTGGAGCTTTCTTT.

This clonotype was seen a single time. One end of the junction fails to match germline, which may point to a read error. V is TRBV10-3 and J is TRBJ2-7; D is tentatively TRBD1 or TRBD2 (5 bases each). The germline V gene has CDR1 ENHRY and CDR2 SYGVKD. The CDR3 is 16 amino acids. The CDR3 nucleotides read TGTGCCAGCAGTGAAGGATCCTGGGACCACTCCTACGAGCAGTACTTC. Amino acids: CASSEGSWDHSYEQYF.

The rearrangement joins TRBV15 to TRBJ2-5, with TRBD2 identical over 9 bases. CDR3 length: 16 residues. V lost 1 base to trimming and J lost 1 base; unmatched junction nucleotides: 4. Germline V gene lookup returns CDR1 LNHNV and CDR2 YYDKDF (reference sequence). CDR3 region: CATSRAVSGGQETQYF. The CDR3, as DNA: TGTGCCACCAGCAGAGCGGTTAGCGGGGGCCAAGAGACCCAGTACTTC.

In its sample, this clonotype was seen a few times. The germline gene is not matched at one end of the junction; a read error may be the cause. This chain uses TRBV19 with TRBJ2-3; TRBD2 matches at 14 bases. Per the germline V gene, CDR1 is LNHDA and CDR2 is SQIVND (reference sequence). The CDR3 is made up of 16 amino acids. In nucleotides, the CDR3 is TGTGCCAGTAATCCGGGACTAGCGGGAGTTACAGATACGCGGTATTTT. It translates to CASNPGLAGVTDTRYF.

Concerning this clonotype itself: One end of the junction fails to match germline, which may point to a read error. The V call is TRBV3-1, the J call TRBJ2-6, with a weak D call TRBD1 (5 bases). Germline V lookup: CDR1 LGHDT, CDR2 YNNKEL (reference sequence). The CDR3 covers 14 residues. CDR3 nucleotide sequence: TGTGCCAGCCTATCGACCTCTGGGGCCAACGTCCCGACTTTC. Translating it yields CASLSTSGANVPTF.

This clonotype was seen at least ten times. V is TRBV7-8 and J is TRBJ1-2, with D possibly matching TRBD1 (5 bases). The CDR3 covers 14 residues. The germline gives CDR1 SGHVS, CDR2 FQNEAQ. V dropped 1 base and J dropped 8 bases, with 14 bases sitting between them. Here the CDR3 reads CASSLVGDAGGYTF. Written as DNA, the CDR3 is TGTGCCAGCAGCTTAGTGGGGGACGCAGGAGGCTACACCTTC.

The chain combines TRBV20-1 with TRBJ1-2; 10 nucleotides line up with TRBD1. CDR3 length equals 14 residues. Germline CDR1 is DFQATT and CDR2 is SNEGSKA (reference sequence). Germline trimming cut 1 base from V and 8 bases from J; bases unmatched to any gene: 7. CDR3 sequence reads: CSARVPGQGIGYTF. CDR3 bases: TGCAGTGCTAGAGTCCCGGGACAGGGGATCGGCTACACCTTC.

This clonotype showed up just a few times. This rearrangement joins TRBV29-1 to TRBJ2-7; 9 bases fit TRBD1. There are 16 residues in the CDR3. J was trimmed by 3 bases and V by 0 bases; bases with no gene match: 9. CDR1 is SQVTM, CDR2 ANQGSEA, per germline. Here the CDR3 DNA reads TGCAGCGTTGAAGACTCGGACAGGGGAAAAGGCTACGAGCAGTACTTC. Its protein is CSVEDSDRGKGYEQYF.

About this clonotype: At one end, the junction sequence differs from germline, possibly due to a read error. The gene calls are TRBV7-9 and TRBJ2-3, with TRBD2 matching 13 bases. The CDR3 is 17 amino acids. CDR1 is SEHNR, CDR2 FQNEAQ, per germline (reference sequence). CDR3 in DNA: TGCGCCAGCAGCTTGGTGGGACTAGCGGGGCCGCCGGATACGCAGTATTTT. Translation gives CASSLVGLAGPPDTQYF.

This clonotype has at least ten counts. The chain links TRBV19 to TRBJ2-2, with D tentatively TRBD1 or TRBD2 (6 bases each). The CDR3 has 16 amino acids. Germline lookup yields CDR1 LNHDA and CDR2 SQIVND (reference sequence). V shed 5 bases and J shed 6 bases, with 19 bases lying between them. The CDR3 DNA follows: TGTGCCAGTAGTGCAGGGGCTAGAGGGAGGTCCGGGGAGCTGTTTTTT. Its protein product is CASSAGARGRSGELFF.

The gene calls are TRBV29-1 and TRBJ2-7, with D perhaps matching TRBD1 (6 bases). Germline V gene data show CDR1 as SQVTM and CDR2 as ANQGSEA. Trimming shortened V by 5 bases and J by 4 bases, and 12 bases separated the two germline ends. The CDR3 covers 12 residues. CDR3: CSVFDRRYEQYF. The CDR3 nucleotides are TGCAGCGTTTTTGACAGGAGGTACGAGCAGTACTTC.

This clonotype has a count of ten or more. This chain connects TRBV7-2 to TRBJ1-4; D call uncertain. The CDR3 loop spans 14 amino acids. V lost 3 bases and J 5 bases, leaving 10 bases between the germline ends. Looked up from germline, CDR1 is SGHTA and CDR2 is FQGNSA. CDR3 nucleotide sequence: TGTGCCAGCAGCTTGAGACGGGCGAATGAAAAACTGTTTTTT. This codes for CASSLRRANEKLFF.

In its sample, this clonotype was seen many times. The chain recombines TRBV6-1 with TRBJ2-7, with 7 bases aligning to TRBD2. The germline V gene has CDR1 MNHNS and CDR2 SASEGT. Unmatched junction bases numbered 5, after V lost 2 bases and J lost 1 base. CDR3 size: 15 residues. CDR3 residues: CASSEMSSGSYEQYF. The CDR3 DNA follows: TGTGCCAGCAGTGAAATGTCTAGCGGTTCCTACGAGCAGTACTTC.

This clonotype was counted a few times. The gene calls are TRBV24-1 and TRBJ1-2; 7 bases are shared with TRBD1. The length of the CDR3 is 13 residues. Trimming removed 4 bases from V and 4 bases from J; junction bases left unmatched: 2. The germline gives CDR1 KGHDR, CDR2 SFDVKD. Written as DNA, the CDR3 is TGTGCCACCAGTGACGGGGACAGCTATGGCTACACCTTC. Encoded protein: CATSDGDSYGYTF.